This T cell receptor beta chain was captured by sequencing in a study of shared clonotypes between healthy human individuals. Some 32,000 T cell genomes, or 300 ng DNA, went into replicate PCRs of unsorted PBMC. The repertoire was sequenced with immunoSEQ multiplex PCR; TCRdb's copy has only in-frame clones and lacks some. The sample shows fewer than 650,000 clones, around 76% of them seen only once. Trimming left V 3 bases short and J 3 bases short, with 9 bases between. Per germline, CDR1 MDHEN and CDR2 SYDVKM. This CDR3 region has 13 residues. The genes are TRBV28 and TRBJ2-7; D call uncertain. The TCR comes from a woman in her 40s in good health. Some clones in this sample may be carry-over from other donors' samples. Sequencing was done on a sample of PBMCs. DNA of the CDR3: TGTGCCAGCAGTTTCTTCAACGACTACGAGCAGTACTTC. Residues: CASSFFNDYEQYF.